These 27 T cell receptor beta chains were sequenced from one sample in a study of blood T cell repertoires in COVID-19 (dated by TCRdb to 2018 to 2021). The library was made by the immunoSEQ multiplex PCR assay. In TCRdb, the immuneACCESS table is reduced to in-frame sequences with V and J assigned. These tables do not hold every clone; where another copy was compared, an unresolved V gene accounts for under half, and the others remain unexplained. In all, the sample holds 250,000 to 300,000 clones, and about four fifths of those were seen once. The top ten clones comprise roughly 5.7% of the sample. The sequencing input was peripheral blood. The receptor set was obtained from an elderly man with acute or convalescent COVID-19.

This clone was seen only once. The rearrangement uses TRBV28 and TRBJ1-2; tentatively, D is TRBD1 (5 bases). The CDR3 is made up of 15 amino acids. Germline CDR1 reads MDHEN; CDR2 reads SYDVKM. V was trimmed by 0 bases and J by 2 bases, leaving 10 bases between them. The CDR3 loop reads CASSLWQGWNYGYTF. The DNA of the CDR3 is TGTGCCAGCAGTTTATGGCAGGGATGGAACTATGGCTACACCTTC.

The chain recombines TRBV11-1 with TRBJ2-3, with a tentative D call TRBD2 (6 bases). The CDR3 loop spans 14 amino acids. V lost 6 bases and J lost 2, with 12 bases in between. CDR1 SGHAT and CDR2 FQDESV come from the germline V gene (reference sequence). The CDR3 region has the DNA TGTGCCAGCAGGAGAGCGGGCCCCACAGATACGCAGTATTTT. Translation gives CASRRAGPTDTQYF.

As DNA, the CDR3 is TGTGCCAGCAGGGCGGCTACCTACAATGAGCAGTTCTTC. Residues: CASRAATYNEQFF. The rearrangement joins TRBV6-5 to TRBJ2-1; D is unclear. The germline CDR1 and CDR2 sequences are MNHEY and SVGAGI. Trimming pared 6 bases from V and 2 bases from J, leaving 8 bases between. The CDR3 loop spans 13 amino acids.

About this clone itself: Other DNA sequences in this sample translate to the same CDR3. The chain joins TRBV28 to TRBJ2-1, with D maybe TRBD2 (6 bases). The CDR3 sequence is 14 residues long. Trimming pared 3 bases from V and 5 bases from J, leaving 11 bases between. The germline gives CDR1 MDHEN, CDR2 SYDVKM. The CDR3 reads CASSFPGLNNEQFF. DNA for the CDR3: TGTGCCAGCAGTTTCCCGGGACTTAACAATGAGCAGTTCTTC.

The CDR3 nucleotides are TGTGCCACCGGGACAGGGGTCACCGGGGAGCTGTTTTTT. It translates to CATGTGVTGELFF. The chain links TRBV24-1 to TRBJ2-2; 10 positions agree with TRBD1. The V and J ends lost 9 bases and 4 bases, in that order; junction bases with no gene match: 1. The CDR3 extends over 13 amino acids. Germline V gene data show CDR1 as KGHDR and CDR2 as SFDVKD.

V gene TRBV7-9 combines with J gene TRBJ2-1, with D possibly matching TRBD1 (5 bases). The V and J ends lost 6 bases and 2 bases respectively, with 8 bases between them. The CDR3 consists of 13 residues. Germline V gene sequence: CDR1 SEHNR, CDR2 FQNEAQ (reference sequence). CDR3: CASRWTPYNEQFF. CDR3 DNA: TGTGCCAGCAGGTGGACACCCTACAATGAGCAGTTCTTC. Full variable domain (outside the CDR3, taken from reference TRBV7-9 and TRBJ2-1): DTGVSQNPRHKITKRGQNVTFRCDPISEHNRLYWYRQTLGQGPEFLTYFQNEAQLEKSRLLSDRFSAERPKGSFSTLEIQRTEQGDSAMYLCASRWTPYNEQFFGPGTRLTVL.

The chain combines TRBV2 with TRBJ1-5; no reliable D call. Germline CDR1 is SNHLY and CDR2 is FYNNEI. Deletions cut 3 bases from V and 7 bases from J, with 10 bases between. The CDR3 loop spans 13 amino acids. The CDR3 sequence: CASSDRERQPQHF. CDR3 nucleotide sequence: TGTGCCAGCAGTGATCGGGAAAGGCAGCCCCAGCATTTT.

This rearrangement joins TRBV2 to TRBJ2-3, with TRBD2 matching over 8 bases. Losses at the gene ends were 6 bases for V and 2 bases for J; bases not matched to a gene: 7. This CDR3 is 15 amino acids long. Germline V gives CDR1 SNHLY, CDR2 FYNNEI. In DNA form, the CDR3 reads TGTGCCAGCAGAATCCTAGCGGGCAACACAGATACGCAGTATTTT. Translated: CASRILAGNTDTQYF.

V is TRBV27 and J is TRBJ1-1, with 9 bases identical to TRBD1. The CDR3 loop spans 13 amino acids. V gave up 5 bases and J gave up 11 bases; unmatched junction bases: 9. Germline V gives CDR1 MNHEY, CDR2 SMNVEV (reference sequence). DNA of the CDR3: TGTGCCAGCAGTGACGGACAGGGGTTGGTTGCTTTCTTT. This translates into CASSDGQGLVAFF.

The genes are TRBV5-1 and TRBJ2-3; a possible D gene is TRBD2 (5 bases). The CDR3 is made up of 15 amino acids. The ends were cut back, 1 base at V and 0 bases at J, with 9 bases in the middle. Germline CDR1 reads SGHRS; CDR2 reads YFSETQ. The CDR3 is CASSLSPGSTDTQYF. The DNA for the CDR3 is TGCGCCAGCAGCTTGTCTCCGGGAAGCACAGATACGCAGTATTTT. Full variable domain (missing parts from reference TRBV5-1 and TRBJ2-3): KAGVTQTPRYLIKTRGQQVTLSCSPISGHRSVSWYQQTPGQGLQFLFEYFSETQRNKGNFPGRFSGRQFSNSRSEMNVSTLELGDSALYLCASSLSPGSTDTQYFGPGTRLTVL.

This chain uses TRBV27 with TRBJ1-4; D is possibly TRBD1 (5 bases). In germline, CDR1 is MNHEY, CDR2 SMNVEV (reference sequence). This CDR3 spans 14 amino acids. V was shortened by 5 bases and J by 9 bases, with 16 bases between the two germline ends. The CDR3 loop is CASSPDGQVQKLFF. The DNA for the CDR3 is TGTGCCAGCAGTCCAGACGGACAAGTCCAAAAACTGTTTTTT.

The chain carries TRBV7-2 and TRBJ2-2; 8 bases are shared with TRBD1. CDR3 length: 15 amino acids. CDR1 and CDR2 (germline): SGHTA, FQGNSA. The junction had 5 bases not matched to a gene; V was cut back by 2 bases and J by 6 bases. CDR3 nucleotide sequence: TGTGCCAGCAGCTTATCCGGGACAGGTTCCGGGGAGCTGTTTTTT. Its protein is CASSLSGTGSGELFF.

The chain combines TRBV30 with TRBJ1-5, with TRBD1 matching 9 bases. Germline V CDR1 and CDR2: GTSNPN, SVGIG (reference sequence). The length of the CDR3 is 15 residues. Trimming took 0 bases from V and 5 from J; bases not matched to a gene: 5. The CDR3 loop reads CAWSVGGTGYQPQHF. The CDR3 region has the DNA TGTGCCTGGAGTGTAGGGGGGACAGGGTATCAGCCCCAGCATTTT.

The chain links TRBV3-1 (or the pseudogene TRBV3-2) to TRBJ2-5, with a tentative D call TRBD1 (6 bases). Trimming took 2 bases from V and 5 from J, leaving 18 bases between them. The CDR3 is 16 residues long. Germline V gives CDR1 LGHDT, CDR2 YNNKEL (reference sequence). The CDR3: CASSQMRGTGGETQYF. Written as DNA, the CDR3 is TGTGCCAGCAGCCAAATGAGGGGGACCGGCGGGGAGACCCAGTACTTC.

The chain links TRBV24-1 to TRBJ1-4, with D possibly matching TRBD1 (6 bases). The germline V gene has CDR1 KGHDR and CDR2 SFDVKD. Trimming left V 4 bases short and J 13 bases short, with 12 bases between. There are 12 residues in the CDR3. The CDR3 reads CATSDRTGILFF. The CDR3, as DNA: TGTGCCACCAGTGACCGAACAGGGATACTGTTTTTT.

The CDR3: CAWGSGRGNQPQHF. The CDR3 DNA reads as TGTGCCTGGGGGTCGGGCAGGGGCAATCAGCCCCAGCATTTT. This chain joins TRBV30 and TRBJ1-5, with D possibly being TRBD1 (5 bases). Germline lookup yields CDR1 GTSNPN and CDR2 SVGIG (reference sequence). V dropped 5 bases and J dropped 2 bases, with 13 bases sitting between them. CDR3 length: 14 amino acids.

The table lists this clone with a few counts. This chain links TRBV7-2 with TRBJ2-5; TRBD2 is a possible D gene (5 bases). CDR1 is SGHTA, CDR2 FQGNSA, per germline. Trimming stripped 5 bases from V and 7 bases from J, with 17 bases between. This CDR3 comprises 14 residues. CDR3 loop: CASSEAARAGTQYF. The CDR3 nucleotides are TGTGCCAGCAGCGAGGCTGCGCGGGCAGGGACCCAGTACTTC.

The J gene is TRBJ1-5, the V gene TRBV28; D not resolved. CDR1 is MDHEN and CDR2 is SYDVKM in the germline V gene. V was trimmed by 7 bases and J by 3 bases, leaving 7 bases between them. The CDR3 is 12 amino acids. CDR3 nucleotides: TGTGCCAGCACGGGTCCCAATCAGCCCCAGCATTTT. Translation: CASTGPNQPQHF.

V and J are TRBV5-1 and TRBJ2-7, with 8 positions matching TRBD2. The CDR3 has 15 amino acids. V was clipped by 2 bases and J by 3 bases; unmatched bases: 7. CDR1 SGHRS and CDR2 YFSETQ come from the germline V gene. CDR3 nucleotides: TGCGCCAGCAGCTTCGGGGCGGGAGGATACTACGAGCAGTACTTC. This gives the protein CASSFGAGGYYEQYF.

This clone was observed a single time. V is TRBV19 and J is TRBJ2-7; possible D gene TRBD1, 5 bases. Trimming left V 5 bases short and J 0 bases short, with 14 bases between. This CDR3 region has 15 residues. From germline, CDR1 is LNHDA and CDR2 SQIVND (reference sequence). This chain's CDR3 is CASSSAGSFSYEQYF. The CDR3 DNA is TGTGCCAGTAGTTCGGCAGGGTCTTTCTCCTACGAGCAGTACTTC. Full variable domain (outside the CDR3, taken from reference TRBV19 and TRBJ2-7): DGGITQSPKYLFRKEGQNVTLSCEQNLNHDAMYWYRQDPGQGLRLIYYSQIVNDFQKGDIAEGYSVSREKKESFPLTVTSAQKNPTAFYLCASSSAGSFSYEQYFGPGTRLTVT.

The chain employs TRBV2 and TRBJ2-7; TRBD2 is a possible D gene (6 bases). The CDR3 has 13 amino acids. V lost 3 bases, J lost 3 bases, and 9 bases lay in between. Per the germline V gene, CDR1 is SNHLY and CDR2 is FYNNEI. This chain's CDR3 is CASSEGTYYEQYF. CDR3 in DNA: TGTGCCAGCAGTGAGGGGACTTACTACGAGCAGTACTTC.

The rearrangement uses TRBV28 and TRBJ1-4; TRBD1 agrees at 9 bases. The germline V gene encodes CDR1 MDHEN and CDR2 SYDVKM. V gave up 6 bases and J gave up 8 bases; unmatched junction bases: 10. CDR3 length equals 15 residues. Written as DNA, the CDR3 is TGTGCCAGCAGCCTCCCGGGACAGGGTAGCGAAAAACTGTTTTTT. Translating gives CASSLPGQGSEKLFF.

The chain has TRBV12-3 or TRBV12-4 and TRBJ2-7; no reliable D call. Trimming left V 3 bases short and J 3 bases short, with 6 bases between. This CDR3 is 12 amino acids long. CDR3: CASSLRGYEQYF. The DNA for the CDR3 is TGTGCCAGCAGTTTGAGAGGCTACGAGCAGTACTTC.

DNA for the CDR3: TGCGCCACACGAGCAATGTCTCTGGGCGGAAACACCATATATTTT. This gives the protein CATRAMSLGGNTIYF. The chain joins TRBV23-1 to TRBJ1-3; no reliable D call. TRBV23-1 is annotated as an ORF whose role is uncertain. Deletions cut 10 bases from V and 4 bases from J, with 20 bases between. The CDR3 has 15 residues.

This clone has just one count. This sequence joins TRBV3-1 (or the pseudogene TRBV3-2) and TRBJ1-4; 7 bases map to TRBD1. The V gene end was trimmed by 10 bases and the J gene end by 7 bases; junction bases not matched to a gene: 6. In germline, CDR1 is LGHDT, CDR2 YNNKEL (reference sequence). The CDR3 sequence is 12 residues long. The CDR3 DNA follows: TGTGCCACCAAGGGGGCAAGTGAAAAACTGTTTTTT. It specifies CATKGASEKLFF.

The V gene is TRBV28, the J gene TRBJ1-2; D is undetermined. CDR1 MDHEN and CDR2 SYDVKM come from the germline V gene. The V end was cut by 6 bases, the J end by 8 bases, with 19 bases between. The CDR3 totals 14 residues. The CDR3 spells CASSSPGVFGGYTF. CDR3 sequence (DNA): TGTGCCAGCAGCTCCCCCGGGGTTTTTGGCGGCTACACCTTC.

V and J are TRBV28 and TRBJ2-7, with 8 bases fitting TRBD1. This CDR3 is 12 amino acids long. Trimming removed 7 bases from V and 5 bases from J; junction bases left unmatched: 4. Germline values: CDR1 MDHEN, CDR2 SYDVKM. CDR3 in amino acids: CASTDRENEQYF. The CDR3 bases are TGTGCCAGCACGGACAGGGAGAACGAGCAGTACTTC.